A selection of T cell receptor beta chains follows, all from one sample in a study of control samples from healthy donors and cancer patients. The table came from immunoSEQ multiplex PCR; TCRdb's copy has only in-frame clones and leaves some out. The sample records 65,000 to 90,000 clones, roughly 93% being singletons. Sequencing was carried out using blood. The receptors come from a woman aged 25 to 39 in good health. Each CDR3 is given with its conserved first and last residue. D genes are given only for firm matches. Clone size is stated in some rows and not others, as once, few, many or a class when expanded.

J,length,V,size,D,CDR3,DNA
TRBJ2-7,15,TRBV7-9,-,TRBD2,CASSYLAGAPYEQYF,TGTGCCAGCAGCTATCTAGCGGGGGCCCCCTACGAGCAGTACTTC
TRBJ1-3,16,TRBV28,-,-,CASSPHQTGNGNTIYF,TGTGCCAGCAGTCCCCACCAGACTGGGAACGGAAACACCATATATTTT
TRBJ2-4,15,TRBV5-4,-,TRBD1,CASSLETGGVNIQYF,TGTGCCAGCAGCTTGGAAACAGGGGGTGTAAACATTCAGTACTTC
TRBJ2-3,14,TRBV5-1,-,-,CASSPQGSTDTQYF,TGCGCCAGCAGCCCACAGGGTAGCACAGATACGCAGTATTTT
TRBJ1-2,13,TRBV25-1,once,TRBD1,CASSRQGALGYTF,TGTGCCAGCAGTAGACAGGGGGCGTTGGGCTACACCTTC
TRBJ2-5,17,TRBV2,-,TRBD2,CASKKTSGGARGETQYF,TGTGCCAGCAAGAAGACTAGCGGGGGGGCCAGGGGAGAGACCCAGTACTTC
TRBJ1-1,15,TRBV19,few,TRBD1,CASIRTGGMNTEAFF,TGTGCCAGTATCAGGACAGGGGGCATGAACACTGAAGCTTTCTTT
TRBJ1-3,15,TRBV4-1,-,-,CASSRSVGSGNTIYF,TGCGCCAGCAGCCGATCAGTCGGCTCTGGAAACACCATATATTTT
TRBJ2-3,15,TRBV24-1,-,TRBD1,CATAARDRGTDTQYF,TGTGCCACCGCCGCCCGGGACAGGGGCACAGATACGCAGTATTTT
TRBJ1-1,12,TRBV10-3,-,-,CAIRKADTEAFF,TGTGCCATCAGGAAAGCGGACACTGAAGCTTTCTTT
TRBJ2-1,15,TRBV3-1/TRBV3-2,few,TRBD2,CASSPGTSGSNEQFF,TGTGCCAGCAGCCCCGGGACTAGCGGATCGAATGAGCAGTTCTTC
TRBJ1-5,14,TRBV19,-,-,CASSGQLLGQPQHF,TGTGCCAGTAGCGGACAGCTCCTTGGTCAGCCCCAGCATTTT
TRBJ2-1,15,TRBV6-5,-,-,CASRPFGGPYNEQFF,TGTGCCAGCAGGCCATTCGGGGGACCTTACAATGAGCAGTTCTTC
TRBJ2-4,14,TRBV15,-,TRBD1,CATSATGGASIQYF,TGTGCCACCAGCGCAACAGGGGGTGCTAGTATTCAGTACTTC
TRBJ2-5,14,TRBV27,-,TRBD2,CASSWTSGGETQYF,TGTGCCAGCAGTTGGACTAGCGGTGGGGAGACCCAGTACTTC
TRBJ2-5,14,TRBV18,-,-,CASSPRANQETQYF,TGTGCCAGCTCACCAAGGGCAAACCAAGAGACCCAGTACTTC
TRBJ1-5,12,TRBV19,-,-,CASTDAAQPQHF,TGTGCCAGTACCGATGCAGCTCAGCCCCAGCATTTT
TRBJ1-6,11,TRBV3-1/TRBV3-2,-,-,CASSQGSPLHF,TGTGCCAGCAGCCAAGGGTCACCCCTCCACTTT
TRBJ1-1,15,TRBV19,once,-,CASSTSGRKGTEAFF,TGTGCCAGTAGTACGTCCGGGAGAAAGGGCACTGAAGCTTTCTTT
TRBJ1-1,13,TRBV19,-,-,CASSIQVNTEAFF,TGTGCCAGTAGTATACAGGTGAACACTGAAGCTTTCTTT
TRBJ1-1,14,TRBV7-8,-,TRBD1,CASSLAPGQGKSFF,TGTGCCAGCAGCTTAGCACCGGGACAGGGTAAATCTTTCTTT
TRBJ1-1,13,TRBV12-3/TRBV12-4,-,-,CASRLQGFAEAFF,TGTGCCAGCAGGTTACAGGGTTTCGCTGAAGCTTTCTTT
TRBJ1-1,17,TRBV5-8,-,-,CASSLANKGIFNTEAFF,TGTGCCAGCAGCTTGGCTAATAAAGGGATTTTTAACACTGAAGCTTTCTTT
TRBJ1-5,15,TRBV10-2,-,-,CASSPVDRKNQPQHF,TGCGCCAGCAGTCCCGTGGACAGAAAGAATCAGCCCCAGCATTTT
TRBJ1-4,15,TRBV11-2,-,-,CASSLVDGANEKLFF,TGTGCCAGCAGCTTAGTTGATGGGGCTAATGAAAAACTGTTTTTT
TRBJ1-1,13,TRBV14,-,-,CASSRTINTEAFF,TGTGCCAGCAGCCGGACAATAAACACTGAAGCTTTCTTT
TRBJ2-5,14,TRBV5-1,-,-,CASSLSGSRETQYF,TGCGCCAGCAGCTTGTCGGGCAGCCGAGAGACCCAGTACTTC
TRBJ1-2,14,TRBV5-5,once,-,CASSPVGSNYGYTF,TGTGCCAGCAGCCCGGTTGGATCTAACTATGGCTACACCTTC
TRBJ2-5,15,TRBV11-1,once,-,CASSLDPVGQETQYF,TGTGCCAGCAGCTTAGACCCCGTGGGCCAAGAGACCCAGTACTTC
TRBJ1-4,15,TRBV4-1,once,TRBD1,CASKLGTDDYEKLFF,TGCGCCAGCAAACTCGGGACAGATGATTATGAAAAACTGTTTTTT
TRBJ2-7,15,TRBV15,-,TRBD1,CATSREGQGSYEQYF,TGTGCCACCAGCAGAGAAGGACAGGGCTCCTACGAGCAGTACTTC
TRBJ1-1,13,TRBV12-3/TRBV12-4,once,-,CASSLAGNTEAFF,TGTGCCAGCAGTTTAGCAGGGAACACTGAAGCTTTCTTT
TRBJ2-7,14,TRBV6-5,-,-,CASSLRRDTYEQYF,TGTGCCAGCAGTTTACGCCGGGACACCTACGAGCAGTACTTC
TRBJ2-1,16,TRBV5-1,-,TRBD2,CASSLWGERGSNEQFF,TGCGCCAGCAGCTTGTGGGGGGAGCGGGGGAGCAATGAGCAGTTCTTC
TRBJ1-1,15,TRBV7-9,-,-,CASSRGASGATEAFF,TGTGCCAGCAGCCGGGGGGCTTCAGGGGCCACTGAAGCTTTCTTT
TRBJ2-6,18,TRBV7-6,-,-,CASSTAGSRTSGANVLTF,TGTGCCAGCAGCACCGCCGGGAGCCGAACCTCTGGGGCCAACGTCCTGACTTTC
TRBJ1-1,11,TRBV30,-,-,CAFRPGTEAFF,TGTGCCTTTCGACCAGGCACTGAAGCTTTCTTT
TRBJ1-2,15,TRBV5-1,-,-,CASSASMGEGYGYTF,TGCGCCAGCAGCGCGAGTATGGGAGAGGGCTATGGCTACACCTTC
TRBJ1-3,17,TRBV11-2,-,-,CASSPLGRNYSGNTIYF,TGTGCCAGCAGCCCCTTGGGCAGAAACTACTCTGGAAACACCATATATTTT
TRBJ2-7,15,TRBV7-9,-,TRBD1,CASSPNGTGYYEQYF,TGTGCCAGCAGCCCAAACGGGACAGGGTACTACGAGCAGTACTTC
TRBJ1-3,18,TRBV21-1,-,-,CASSSTGTGKTSGNTIYF,TGTGCCAGCAGCTCCACCGGGACAGGGAAAACCTCTGGAAACACCATATATTTT
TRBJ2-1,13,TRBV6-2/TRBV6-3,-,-,CASSYSSAGEQFF,TGTGCCAGCAGTTACTCTTCGGCGGGTGAGCAGTTCTTC
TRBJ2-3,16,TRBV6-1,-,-,CASSEARTPSTDTQYF,TGTGCCAGCAGTGAAGCACGAACCCCCTCCACAGATACGCAGTATTTT
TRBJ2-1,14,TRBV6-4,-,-,CASRGPANVDEQFF,TGTGCCAGCAGGGGACCCGCAAATGTCGATGAGCAGTTCTTC
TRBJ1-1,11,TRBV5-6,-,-,CASTLGTEAFF,TGTGCCAGCACCTTGGGTACTGAAGCTTTCTTT
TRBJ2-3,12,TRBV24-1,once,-,CATIPGTDTQYF,TGTGCCACCATTCCCGGCACAGATACGCAGTATTTT
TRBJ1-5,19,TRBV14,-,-,CASSQEERRSGSLNQPQHF,TGTGCCAGCAGCCAAGAAGAGCGAAGATCGGGATCCCTAAATCAGCCCCAGCATTTT
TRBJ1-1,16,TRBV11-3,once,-,CASSLSRRGRGTEAFF,TGTGCCAGCAGCTTAAGCAGACGTGGAAGGGGCACTGAAGCTTTCTTT
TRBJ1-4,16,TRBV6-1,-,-,CASSELGVRPNEKLFF,TGTGCCAGCAGTGAACTGGGGGTAAGGCCGAATGAAAAACTGTTTTTT
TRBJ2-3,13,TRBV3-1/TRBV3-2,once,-,CASSQMSTDTQYF,TGTGCCAGCAGCCAAATGTCCACAGATACGCAGTATTTT